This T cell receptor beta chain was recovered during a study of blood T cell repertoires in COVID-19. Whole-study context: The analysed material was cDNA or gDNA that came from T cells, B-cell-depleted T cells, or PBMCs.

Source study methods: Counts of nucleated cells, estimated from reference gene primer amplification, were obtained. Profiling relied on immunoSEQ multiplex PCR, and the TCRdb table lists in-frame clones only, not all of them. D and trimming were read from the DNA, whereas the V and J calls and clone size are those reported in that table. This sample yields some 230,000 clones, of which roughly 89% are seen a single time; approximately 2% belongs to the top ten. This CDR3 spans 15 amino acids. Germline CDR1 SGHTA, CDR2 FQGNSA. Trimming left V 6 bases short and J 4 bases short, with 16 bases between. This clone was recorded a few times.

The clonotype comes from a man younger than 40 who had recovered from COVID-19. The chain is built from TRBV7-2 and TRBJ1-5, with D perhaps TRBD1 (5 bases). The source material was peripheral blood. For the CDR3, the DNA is TGTGCCAGCAGGGAGGGACCGCTTACTAATCAGCCCCAGCATTTT. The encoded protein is CASREGPLTNQPQHF.